The rows below give T cell receptor beta chains drawn from one sample of a study of T cells in Graves' hyperthyroidism and ophthalmopathy. TCRdb redid the calling of the multiplex PCR reads with MiXCR, one entry per CDR3 protein. Among hundreds of thousands of distinct CDR3 sequences, about 14% were seen once, and the ten largest hold about 12%. The sample consisted of blood. Receptors were obtained from a woman aged 45-65 years with Graves' ophthalmopathy. The CDR3 runs from the conserved cysteine through the conserved F or W. The D gene is left open where the match is weak. Clone size is shown for a subset of rows, as once, few, many or a class of expanded clone.

J gene	V gene	clone size	D gene	CDR3 DNA	CDR3 protein
TRBJ2-3	TRBV29-1	many	TRBD2	TGCAGCGTGGCTAGCGGAGTTAGCACAGATACGCAGTATTTT	CSVASGVSTDTQYF
TRBJ1-2	TRBV7-8	many	TRBD1	TGTGCCAGCAGCTTATCAGGCGGGACAGCTCACTATGGCTACACCTTC	CASSLSGGTAHYGYTF
TRBJ1-5	TRBV5-1	-	-	TGCGCCAGCAGCTTGGAAGGGGTTGGCGATCAGCCCCAGCATTTT	CASSLEGVGDQPQHF
TRBJ2-2	TRBV20-1	many	-	TGCAGTGCTAGTATGCAGCCACACCGTGGGGAGCTGTTTTTT	CSASMQPHRGELFF
TRBJ2-1	TRBV29-1	-	TRBD2	TGCAGCGTTGAAACTAGCGGAAGGTCCTACAATGAGCAGTTCTTC	CSVETSGRSYNEQFF
TRBJ1-4	TRBV5-8	-	-	TGTGCCAGCAGCTTCCAGGGCGGGGGTAGCGAAAAACTGTTTTTT	CASSFQGGGSEKLFF
TRBJ2-7	TRBV14	many	TRBD2	TGTGCCAGCAGCCACCGGACTAGCTACAGACGCGGCGAGCAGTACTTC	CASSHRTSYRRGEQYF
TRBJ1-1	TRBV6-5	many	-	TGTGCCAGCAGTTACGAACAGGGAGGCACTGAAGCTTTCTTT	CASSYEQGGTEAFF
TRBJ2-6	TRBV7-8	-	TRBD2	TGTGCCAGCAGCTTACGAGCGGGAGGGCCCTCTGGGGCCAACGTCCTGACTTTC	CASSLRAGGPSGANVLTF
TRBJ2-5	TRBV11-2	many	TRBD2	TGTGCCAGCAGCTCCGTAGCGGGAGGGCTGAGGGAGACCCAGTACTTC	CASSSVAGGLRETQYF
TRBJ1-1	TRBV12-3/TRBV12-4	many	TRBD1	TGTGCCAGCAGTCATACCAACAGGGGCACTGAAGCTTTCTTT	CASSHTNRGTEAFF
TRBJ1-1	TRBV19	many	-	TGTGCCAGCAGTATCCGGAGGGGAACTGAAGCTTTCTTT	CASSIRRGTEAFF
TRBJ1-1	TRBV7-9	few	-	TGTGCCAGCAGCGTCGGACAGAGTAGCACTGAAGCTTTCTTT	CASSVGQSSTEAFF
TRBJ2-2	TRBV5-1	many	TRBD2	TGCGCCAGCAGCTTGGGAGCACTAGCGGGAGACACCGGGGAGCTGTTTTTT	CASSLGALAGDTGELFF
TRBJ2-1	TRBV7-9	many	TRBD2	TGTGCCAGCAGCCGACTCCGAGCGGGAAGGGATGAGCAGTTCTTC	CASSRLRAGRDEQFF
TRBJ2-1	TRBV11-2	many	-	TGTGCCAGCAGCCCCAGGGCACATGAGCAGTTCTTC	CASSPRAHEQFF
TRBJ2-7	TRBV28	many	TRBD2	TGTGCCAGCAGTTTCGGGGGGGGCAACTACGAGCAGTACTTC	CASSFGGGNYEQYF
TRBJ2-1	TRBV19	-	TRBD2	TGTGCCAGTAGTAGCGGGACTAGCGATTTGAATGAGCAGTTCTTC	CASSSGTSDLNEQFF
TRBJ2-7	TRBV7-2	-	TRBD2	TGTGCCAGCAGCTTCGGCGGGAGCGCGGACGAGCAGTACTTC	CASSFGGSADEQYF
TRBJ1-3	TRBV30	many	-	TGTGCCTGGAGTTGGGTTACTGGAAACACCATATATTTT	CAWSWVTGNTIYF
TRBJ2-2	TRBV28	many	TRBD2	TGTGCCAGCAGTTTGTCTAGCGGGAGGCCGGTGACCGGGGAGCTGTTTTTT	CASSLSSGRPVTGELFF
TRBJ1-5	TRBV28	many	-	TGTGCCAGCAGTTTCGGCGGGTGGGGTCAGCCCCAGCATTTT	CASSFGGWGQPQHF
TRBJ1-5	TRBV27	-	TRBD1	TGTGCCAGCGGAGGGGGCCCGGGCAATCAGCCCCAGCATTTT	CASGGGPGNQPQHF
TRBJ2-3	TRBV2	many	TRBD1	TGTGCCAGCAGCGGCAGGACAGGGAACCCCGCAGATACGCAGTATTTT	CASSGRTGNPADTQYF
TRBJ2-3	TRBV6-1	-	-	TGTGCCAGCAGTGTTCGTGGTCCAGATACGCAGTATTTT	CASSVRGPDTQYF
TRBJ2-7	TRBV4-3	many	-	TGCGCCAGCAGCCAAGTTTCCGCGGATCTCGAGCAGTACTTC	CASSQVSADLEQYF
TRBJ1-5	TRBV2	many	-	TGTGCCAGCAGTGTGTTCGGGTTCAATCAGCCCCAGCATTTT	CASSVFGFNQPQHF
TRBJ1-1	TRBV5-1	few	-	TGTGCCAGCAGCTTAGGCAGACAGAACACTGAAGCTTTCTTT	CASSLGRQNTEAFF
TRBJ2-7	TRBV6-1	few	-	TGTGCCAGCAGATTACCCACCGGGAACTCCTACGAGCAGTACTTC	CASRLPTGNSYEQYF
TRBJ2-5	TRBV7-2	many	TRBD2	TGTGCCAGCAGCTCAACCCTCCTAGCGGGAGGCGGAGAGACCCAGTACTTC	CASSSTLLAGGGETQYF
TRBJ1-1	TRBV19	few	-	TGTGCCAGTATATCATCATCTCAGGGGAACACTGAAGCTTTCTTT	CASISSSQGNTEAFF
TRBJ2-1	TRBV11-2	many	-	TGTGCCAGCAGCTTATTCCAAGGAGGCCTAGCAGCTGGGAATGAGCAGTTCTTC	CASSLFQGGLAAGNEQFF
TRBJ1-5	TRBV3-1	few	-	TGTGCCAGCGCCCAAATGTCAGCAGGGTACAATCAGCCCCGGCATTTT	CASAQMSAGYNQPRHF
TRBJ2-5	TRBV20-1	once	TRBD1	TGCAGTGCGACAGGGGGAAACCAGTACTTC	CSATGGNQYF
TRBJ2-7	TRBV28	many	-	TGTGCCAGCAACGAACGTGCGGATACCTACGAGCAGTACTTC	CASNERADTYEQYF
TRBJ1-5	TRBV29-1	-	-	TGCAGCGTTTTGGACACGGGTCAGCCCCAGCATTTT	CSVLDTGQPQHF
TRBJ2-1	TRBV5-8	-	TRBD2	TGTGCCAGCAGCCTGGACAGTTCGGTAACTTCGCGGGAGGAGAAGTTCTTC	CASSLDSSVTSREEKFF
TRBJ2-1	TRBV6-2/TRBV6-3	-	TRBD1	TGTGCCAGCAGCGGAATACAGGGGAAGGAAATCGAGCAGTTCTTC	CASSGIQGKEIEQFF
TRBJ2-3	TRBV2	many	-	TGTGCCAGCAGGCTCACAGATACGCAGTATTTT	CASRLTDTQYF
TRBJ2-1	TRBV29-1	many	-	TGCAGCACCCAGAGGCAGGGTGGTTCCTACAATGAGCAGTTCTTC	CSTQRQGGSYNEQFF
TRBJ2-6	TRBV28	many	-	TGTGCCAGCAGTCCCCCAGGGACATTGAGCTCTGGGGCCAACGTCCTGACTTTC	CASSPPGTLSSGANVLTF
TRBJ1-4	TRBV12-3/TRBV12-4	many	TRBD1	TGTGCCAGCAGTCTGGGGACAGGGGGCGGTGAAAAACTGTTTTTT	CASSLGTGGGEKLFF
TRBJ2-3	TRBV5-1	many	TRBD2	TGCGCCAGCAGCTTGGGCCCACAACTAGCGGGAGCGTCAGATACGCAGTATTTT	CASSLGPQLAGASDTQYF
TRBJ2-7	TRBV12-3/TRBV12-4	many	TRBD2	TGTGCCAGCAGTTTAGAGGTGGGAGGACTAGCGGGCCACGAGCAGTACTTC	CASSLEVGGLAGHEQYF
TRBJ2-6	TRBV5-4	-	TRBD2	TGTGCCAGCAGCCAGACAATAGCGGGAGGGCTAGCTGGGGCCAACGTCCTGACTTTC	CASSQTIAGGLAGANVLTF